This T cell receptor beta chain was obtained from a study of blood T cell repertoires in COVID-19. The overall study: T cells, B-cell-depleted T cells, or PBMCs supplied cDNA or gDNA.

Data came from immunoSEQ multiplex PCR; TCRdb stores just in-frame clones and leaves some out. The table records about 140,000 clones, around 86% of them present only once. Germline assignment: CDR1 SNHLY and CDR2 FYNNEI. J gave up 4 bases and V 6 bases, and 5 bases lay outside the gene matches. The CDR3 length is 13 residues. Sequenced: peripheral blood. The clonotype was recovered from a human donor in a cohort sampled during active COVID-19. This chain links TRBV2 with TRBJ1-1, with 7 bases aligning to TRBD1. The CDR3 DNA reads TGTGCCAGCAGGGAGACAGGGCTCACTGAAGCTTTCTTT. It specifies CASRETGLTEAFF.